These 19 T cell receptor beta chains were sequenced from one sample in a study of pediatric ulcerative colitis. Clones were sequenced by immunoSEQ multiplex PCR, and TCRdb holds only the in-frame ones, with some missing. This sample has around 68,000 clones; 75% to 85% occur once, and the top ten carry around 5.2%. The sample was blood. These receptor sequences come from a boy younger than 18 with moderate ulcerative colitis.

The chain uses TRBV5-3 and TRBJ2-3, with TRBD2 as a possible D gene (6 bases). TRBV5-3 is an ORF; its function is uncertain. The CDR3 sequence is 12 residues long. Trimming cost V 10 bases and J 1 base, with 10 bases left between them. Here the CDR3 DNA reads TGTGCCGCACAGCGGGGCACAGATACGCAGTATTTT. Translation: CAAQRGTDTQYF.

This clone was counted a single time. The chain couples TRBV29-1 to TRBJ1-1; 8 bases are a match to TRBD1. CDR1 is SQVTM, CDR2 ANQGSEA, per germline. With 1 base clipped from V and 1 base from J, the junction kept 8 bases outside the gene matches. This CDR3 is built from 16 residues. CDR3 nucleotides: TGCAGCGTTGAAGGCGGCAGGGGGCAAGGGAACACTGAAGCTTTCTTT. This codes for CSVEGGRGQGNTEAFF. The full variable domain, completed using reference TRBV29-1 and TRBJ1-1, is SAVISQKPSRDICQRGTSLTIQCQVDSQVTMMFWYRQQPGQSLTLIATANQGSEATYESGFVIDKFPISRPNLTFSTLTVSNMSPEDSSIYLCSVEGGRGQGNTEAFFGQGTRLTVV.

This clone was recorded once. This rearrangement joins TRBV27 to TRBJ2-6; 9 bases are a match to TRBD1. V lost 5 bases to trimming and J lost 5 bases; unmatched junction nucleotides: 13. This CDR3 has 18 amino acids. Germline-derived CDR1 and CDR2 are MNHEY and SMNVEV (reference sequence). CDR3 sequence (DNA): TGTGCCAGCAGTAGATCCGGGACAGGGCTAAACTGGGCCAACGTCCTGACTTTC. Encoded protein: CASSRSGTGLNWANVLTF. Full variable domain (rest looked up from reference TRBV27 and TRBJ2-6): EAQVTQNPRYLITVTGKKLTVTCSQNMNHEYMSWYRQDPGLGLRQIYYSMNVEVTDKGDVPEGYKVSRKEKRNFPLILESPSPNQTSLYFCASSRSGTGLNWANVLTFGAGSRLTVL.

The sample holds a few counts of this clone. The chain uses TRBV27 and TRBJ2-5; possibly TRBD1 for D (6 bases). V gave up 5 bases and J gave up 4 bases, with 14 bases separating them. Germline V gene sequence: CDR1 MNHEY, CDR2 SMNVEV (reference sequence). CDR3 length equals 14 residues. CDR3 region: CASSGGAGLETQYF. The CDR3 nucleotides read TGTGCCAGCAGTGGGGGCGCTGGTTTAGAGACCCAGTACTTC.

With regard to this clone: A read error may produce the germline difference seen at one junction end. The chain combines TRBV5-1 with TRBJ2-7, with D hard to call. There are 14 residues in the CDR3. The germline gives CDR1 SGHRS, CDR2 YFSETQ. The CDR3 region is CASMWGTGSSEQYF. CDR3 DNA: TGCGCCAGCATGTGGGGAACTGGGTCCTCCGAGCAGTACTTC. Drawing the rest from reference TRBV5-1 and TRBJ2-7, the complete variable domain is KAGVTQTPRYLIKTRGQQVTLSCSPISGHRSVSWYQQTPGQGLQFLFEYFSETQRNKGNFPGRFSGRQFSNSRSEMNVSTLELGDSALYLCASMWGTGSSEQYFGPGTRLTVT.

The chain joins TRBV14 to TRBJ1-5; a possible D gene is TRBD1 (6 bases). The CDR3 contains 15 residues. Trimming stripped 4 bases from V and 2 bases from J, with 12 bases between. The germline V gene has CDR1 SGHDN and CDR2 FVKESK. CDR3 sequence reads: CASSPRGRGNQPQHF. The CDR3, as DNA: TGTGCCAGCAGCCCAAGGGGGAGAGGCAATCAGCCCCAGCATTTT.

There are many counts of this clone. The chain recombines TRBV30 with TRBJ1-5, with TRBD1 matching 10 bases. Losses at the gene ends were 1 base for V and 7 bases for J; bases not matched to a gene: 4. The CDR3 length is 14 residues. CDR1 GTSNPN and CDR2 SVGIG come from the germline V gene (reference sequence). CDR3 nucleotide sequence: TGTGCCTGGAGTGGACAGGGGGCTAGACAGCCCCAGCATTTT. Protein: CAWSGQGARQPQHF.

This clone was seen more than once but under ten times. The rearrangement joins TRBV10-1 to TRBJ1-5; D remains ambiguous. V shed 6 bases and J shed 5 bases, with 5 bases lying between them. The germline CDR1 and CDR2 sequences are WNHNN and SYGVQD (reference sequence). The CDR3 consists of 11 residues. The CDR3 loop is CASRAYQPQHF. Written as DNA, the CDR3 is TGCGCCAGCAGGGCATATCAGCCCCAGCATTTT.

The rearrangement uses TRBV5-1 and TRBJ2-1; no reliable D call. The CDR3 covers 13 residues. Germline CDR1 is SGHRS and CDR2 is YFSETQ. Trimming removed 5 bases at V and 8 bases at J, with 14 bases between. In nucleotides, the CDR3 is TGCGCCAGCAGAACTGACTTGGATGATGAGCAGTTCTTC. Translating gives CASRTDLDDEQFF.

The gene calls are TRBV28 and TRBJ2-6; 10 nucleotides match TRBD1. Germline V gene sequence: CDR1 MDHEN, CDR2 SYDVKM. CDR3 size: 17 residues. Losses at the gene ends were 3 bases for V and 3 bases for J; bases not matched to a gene: 5. The DNA for the CDR3 is TGTGCCAGCAGTTTTAGACAGGGGGCGGGTGGGGCCAACGTCCTGACTTTC. This codes for CASSFRQGAGGANVLTF.

V gene TRBV7-3 combines with J gene TRBJ2-5, with D perhaps being TRBD1 or TRBD2 (5 bases each). The germline CDR1 and CDR2 sequences are SGHTA and FQGTGA. V lost 5 bases to trimming and J lost 5 bases, with 15 bases between them. This CDR3 has 14 residues. This CDR3 is CASSQSWDGETQYF. The CDR3 DNA reads TGTGCCAGCAGCCAGTCTTGGGACGGGGAGACCCAGTACTTC.

This CDR3 reads CASSGLAGAKNIQYF. The CDR3 coding sequence is TGTGCCAGCAGCGGACTAGCGGGAGCCAAAAACATTCAGTACTTC. The V call is TRBV7-2, the J call TRBJ2-4, with 11 bases fitting TRBD2. The CDR3 contains 15 residues. CDR1 and CDR2 (germline): SGHTA, FQGNSA. The V and J ends lost 5 bases and 0 bases, in that order; junction bases with no gene match: 0.

The CDR3, as DNA: TGCGCCAGCAGCTTGGCCGGAGGGTATTCTGAAGCTTTCTTT. This sequence encodes CASSLAGGYSEAFF. The chain links TRBV5-1 to TRBJ1-1, with D unresolved. CDR1 is SGHRS and CDR2 is YFSETQ in the germline V gene. This CDR3 has 14 amino acids. The V end was cut by 0 bases, the J end by 6 bases, with 12 bases between.

This sequence joins TRBV23-1 and TRBJ1-4; D might be TRBD1 (6 bases). TRBV23-1 counts as an open reading frame of uncertain function. The CDR3 loop spans 19 amino acids. With 1 base removed from V and 0 bases from J, the gap between germline ends came to 18 bases. CDR3 residues: CASSQFLGQSRSTNEKLFF. The CDR3 DNA follows: TGCGCCAGCAGTCAATTTCTAGGACAGAGTCGTTCAACTAATGAAAAACTGTTTTTT.

This CDR3 is CASSRLEMTGIYGYTF. The CDR3, as DNA: TGTGCCAGCAGCCGCCTTGAGATGACAGGTATCTATGGCTACACCTTC. This chain joins TRBV9 and TRBJ1-2; weak D call: TRBD1 (6 bases). CDR3 length equals 16 residues. Germline V lookup: CDR1 SGDLS, CDR2 YYNGEE. Trimming cost V 4 bases and J 4 bases, with 20 bases left between them.

The J gene is TRBJ2-5, the V gene TRBV7-3; 7 nucleotides line up with TRBD2. J lost 1 base, V lost 4 bases, and 6 bases had no gene match. This CDR3 contains 15 residues. CDR1 is SGHTA, CDR2 FQGTGA, per germline. The DNA of the CDR3 is TGTGCCAGCAGCTCCCACGGGGGGTTCCAAGAGACCCAGTACTTC. Protein product: CASSSHGGFQETQYF.

V is TRBV5-5 and J is TRBJ1-1; TRBD1 is a possible D gene (5 bases). The CDR3 contains 14 residues. V gave up 4 bases and J gave up 7 bases, with 17 bases separating them. CDR1 is SGHKS, CDR2 YYEKEE, per germline (reference sequence). The CDR3 DNA sequence: TGTGCCAGCAGCAAATGGGGGTCGTATATTGAAGCTTTCTTT. Encoded protein: CASSKWGSYIEAFF.

The J gene is TRBJ1-2, the V gene TRBV5-4; D uncertain. V lost 5 bases and J lost 8, with 16 bases in between. The germline V gene has CDR1 SGHNT and CDR2 YYREEE (reference sequence). The CDR3 runs 13 residues. CDR3 residues: CASSPGPTWGYTF. CDR3 coding DNA: TGTGCCAGCAGTCCCGGTCCGACTTGGGGCTACACCTTC. Complete variable domain (other parts from reference TRBV5-4 and TRBJ1-2): ETGVTQSPTHLIKTRGQQVTLRCSSQSGHNTVSWYQQALGQGPQFIFQYYREEENGRGNFPPRFSGLQFPNYSSELNVNALELDDSALYLCASSPGPTWGYTFGSGTRLTVV.

This clone was seen only a few times. V is TRBV4-1 and J is TRBJ1-5, with a possible D match to TRBD1 (5 bases). V gave up 1 base and J gave up 0 bases, with 13 bases separating them. The CDR3 runs 17 residues. Germline CDR1 reads MGHRA; CDR2 reads YSYEKL. CDR3 sequence (DNA): TGCGCCAGCAGCCAAGCCCAGGGACTCCTTAGCAATCAGCCCCAGCATTTT. Residues: CASSQAQGLLSNQPQHF.